These T cell receptor beta chains were read from a single sample in a study of CD4 T cells in relation to SARS-CoV-2 and coronaviruses. The data were produced by immunoSEQ multiplex PCR, yet TCRdb's version contains in-frame clones alone and is incomplete. The profile shows more than 20,000 clones, about 75% of them singletons. The antigens of these receptors remain unknown. The sequenced sample was CD4+ T cells from PBMCs, cultured in vitro. The receptors were sampled from a human donor in good health. The CDR3 runs from the conserved cysteine through the conserved F or W. D genes are given only for firm matches. The size entry is marked missing in some rows and otherwise reads once, few, many or a size class.

v_call	j_call	d_call	clone_size	cdr3_aa	cdr3_nt
TRBV6-5	TRBJ1-3	-	once	CALSQGPGNTIYF	TGTGCCTTAAGCCAGGGGCCTGGAAACACCATATATTTT
TRBV9	TRBJ1-2	-	-	CASSVNPGHTSGYTF	TGTGCCAGCAGCGTAAATCCGGGACATACTTCTGGCTACACCTTC
TRBV5-6	TRBJ1-5	TRBD1	-	CASSRRDSSGGNQPQHF	TGTGCCAGCAGTCGCCGGGACAGCTCGGGGGGCAATCAGCCCCAGCATTTT
TRBV14	TRBJ2-7	-	few	CASSLLGGQSYEQYF	TGTGCCAGCAGCCTCCTCGGGGGACAGTCCTACGAGCAGTACTTC
TRBV6-5	TRBJ2-7	-	-	CASSYSPRFYEQYF	TGTGCCAGCAGTTACTCCCCGAGATTCTACGAGCAGTACTTC
TRBV7-2	TRBJ1-4	TRBD1	-	CASSPRQGGGEKLFF	TGTGCCAGCAGCCCGCGACAGGGAGGGGGGGAAAAACTGTTTTTT
TRBV5-1	TRBJ2-7	TRBD1	few	CASSPVGQPYEQYF	TGCGCCAGCAGCCCTGTGGGACAGCCTTACGAGCAGTACTTC
TRBV7-2	TRBJ1-5	TRBD1	-	CASSLFTGDNQPQHF	TGTGCCAGCAGCTTATTCACAGGGGACAATCAGCCCCAGCATTTT
TRBV11-2	TRBJ1-2	-	-	CASSSNTGNYGYTF	TGTGCCAGCAGCTCCAATACAGGAAACTATGGCTACACCTTC
TRBV12-3/TRBV12-4	TRBJ2-5	TRBD1	-	CASSFRQGETQYF	TGTGCCAGCAGTTTCCGACAGGGAGAGACCCAGTACTTC
TRBV12-3/TRBV12-4	TRBJ2-1	-	-	CASSRIWTNEQFF	TGTGCCAGCAGTCGTATATGGACCAATGAGCAGTTCTTC
TRBV5-1	TRBJ2-1	TRBD2	-	CASSLPRLAVDNEQFF	TGCGCCAGCAGCTTGCCCCGACTAGCGGTTGACAATGAGCAGTTCTTC
TRBV10-3	TRBJ2-7	-	-	CATQRDGLYEQYF	TGTGCCACCCAACGGGACGGCCTCTACGAGCAGTACTTC
TRBV7-8	TRBJ2-1	TRBD1	few	CASFGQGRNNEQFF	TGTGCCAGCTTCGGACAGGGCCGCAACAATGAGCAGTTCTTC
TRBV6-2/TRBV6-3	TRBJ1-1	-	-	CASSIDTNTEAFF	TGTGCCAGCAGTATAGACACGAACACTGAAGCTTTCTTT